This TCR beta chain was retrieved from a study of technical replicates of blood from a handful of donors. The table came from immunoSEQ multiplex PCR; TCRdb's copy has only in-frame clones and leaves some out. Of 75,000 to 95,000 clones in the sample, around 90% were seen once. The CDR3 runs 13 residues. Trimming took 5 bases from V and 5 from J; bases not matched to a gene: 6. Germline loops: CDR1 PRHDT, CDR2 FYEKMQ (reference sequence). The specimen sequenced was T cells isolated from PBMCs. The chain employs TRBV13 and TRBJ2-7, with TRBD1 matching 7 bases. This receptor was identified in a human donor in good health. CDR3 coding DNA: TGTGCCAGCAGCATCACCGGGACAGACGAGCAGTACTTC. It codes for CASSITGTDEQYF.